This T cell receptor (beta chain) stems from a study of blood T cells in healthy people across ages. Combining a sample-barcoded 5' primer with a J-beta primer mix, a second PCR ran for roughly 6 to 11 cycles. Every single cDNA molecule received a tag from a template-switch adaptor with 12 random nucleotides. MiXCR was run by TCRdb on the 5' RACE reads, yielding one entry per CDR3 protein. The top ten hold roughly 13% of the sample, which has over 500,000 distinct CDR3 sequences, more than 45% seen once. CDR3 length equals 14 residues. The V and J ends lost 10 bases and 7 bases, in that order; junction bases with no gene match: 15. The germline V gene has CDR1 ENHRY and CDR2 SYGVKD. About this clonotype: Its antigen is not known.

Study-wide results and limits: Estimates based on one million T cells were treated as lower bounds. Unsorted PBMC material precluded a definitive naive versus antigen-experienced comparison.

This sequence originates from a woman of 80 years or more in good health. This chain links TRBV10-3 with TRBJ1-1; the match to TRBD1 covers 7 bases. The source material was blood. In nucleotides, the CDR3 is TGTGCCACCCTTACCGGGACAGTTCGGAGTGAAGCTTTCTTT. This encodes CATLTGTVRSEAFF.